This TCR beta chain was profiled in a study of CD4 T cells in relation to SARS-CoV-2 and coronaviruses. For the study at large: Crossreactive spike epitopes shared across donors were mapped to their HLA restriction.

CDR3 size: 19 residues. Germline CDR1 is WSHSY and CDR2 is SAAADI. J gave up 4 bases and V 7 bases, and 13 bases lay outside the gene matches. CD4+ T cells from unexposed donors were obtained before the COVID-19 pandemic (2011-2018). Generated by immunoSEQ multiplex PCR, the TCRdb table keeps only in-frame clones and is missing some. The sample has around 69,000 clones; about 95% are singletons. This receptor was identified in a human donor in good health. Sequenced material: naive CD4+ T cells from PBMCs. Subset reported: naive CD4+ T cells isolated by negative enrichment. This rearrangement joins TRBV10-2 to TRBJ2-6; 13 nucleotides agree with TRBD2. The CDR3 DNA is TGCGCCAGCACCTGGGGGGGGACTAGCGGGACGAGCGGGGCCAACGTCCTGACTTTC. Protein sequence: CASTWGGTSGTSGANVLTF.